This T cell receptor beta chain appears in the sequencing data of a study of T cells in Graves' hyperthyroidism and ophthalmopathy. Study-wide background: Peripheral blood was obtained at initial diagnosis, preceding any treatment.

Researchers amplified the TCR beta CDR3 regions from RNA transcripts. Primed by the HTBI set, a first-round RT-PCR was run on the TCR CDR3. TCRdb ran MiXCR on the multiplex PCR reads and lists one entry per CDR3 protein. The table has around 430,000 distinct CDR3 sequences, about 16% seen once. Patients were excluded because of uncontrolled infection, other autoimmune disease, pregnancy or lactation. Roughly 9.1 ml of fresh peripheral blood supplied the PBMCs. Whole-study results and caveats: Among thyroid clonotypes expanded above 0.001, most also appeared in blood.

The CDR3 is 14 residues long. Germline V gives CDR1 SGHVS, CDR2 FQNEAQ. Trimming removed 4 bases from V and 6 bases from J, with 13 bases in between. This clonotype was counted many times. Its antigen remains unidentified. Sequenced: blood. This receptor was identified in a woman aged 25 to 39 with Graves' hyperthyroidism. The chain uses TRBV7-8 and TRBJ1-5; possible D gene TRBD1, 5 bases. The CDR3 sequence is CASSSRGVGQPQHF. CDR3 sequence (DNA): TGTGCCAGCAGCTCAAGAGGGGTCGGTCAGCCCCAGCATTTT.